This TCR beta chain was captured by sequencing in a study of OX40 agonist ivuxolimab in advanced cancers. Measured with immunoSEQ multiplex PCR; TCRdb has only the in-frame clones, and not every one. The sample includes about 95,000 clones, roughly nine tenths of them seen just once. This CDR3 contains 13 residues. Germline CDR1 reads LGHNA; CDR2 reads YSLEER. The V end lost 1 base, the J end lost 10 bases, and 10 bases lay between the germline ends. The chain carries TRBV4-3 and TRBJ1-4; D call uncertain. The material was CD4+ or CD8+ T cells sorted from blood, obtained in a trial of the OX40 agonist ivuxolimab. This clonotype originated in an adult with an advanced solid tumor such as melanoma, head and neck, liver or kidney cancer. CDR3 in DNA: TGCGCCAGCAGCCAAGGACAACGAGGAAAACTGTTTTTT. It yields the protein CASSQGQRGKLFF.